These T cell receptor beta chains were read from a single sample in a study of regulatory T cells in long-lasting Graves disease. From the multiplex PCR reads, TCRdb called clonotypes with MiXCR, one entry per CDR3 protein. Of a few hundred thousand distinct CDR3 sequences listed, over 15% were seen once; the top ten hold 20% to 25%. These data are also associated with another study on T cells in Graves' hyperthyroidism and ophthalmopathy.

The sequencing used peripheral blood mononuclear cells (PBMCs), collected at new diagnosis, from a patient treated with antithyroid drugs. The receptors shown here come from a woman younger than 30 with Graves disease. Both conserved end residues are trimmed from each CDR3. A row's size may be missing; if present it is once, few, many or a size class.

v_gene	abundance	j_gene	CDR3aa
TRBV20-1	few	TRBJ2-1	SAILPERENWNEQF
TRBV28	many	TRBJ1-1	ASSLGGAGSVSTEAF
TRBV5-5	few	TRBJ2-4	ASSSQGFDKNIQY
TRBV2	many	TRBJ1-2	ASSPTDRAYGYT
TRBV6-5	many	TRBJ2-1	ASSYQGLAGGPGSYNEQF
TRBV11-2	-	TRBJ1-1	ASGLLPGQGFSTEAF
TRBV29-1	few	TRBJ1-3	SADSGGAGNTIY
TRBV12-3/TRBV12-4	few	TRBJ2-2	ASKNPGQGRTGELF
TRBV18	-	TRBJ2-1	ASSPPGTSGLMYNEQF
TRBV6-2/TRBV6-3	-	TRBJ2-2	ASSSHGLAGHGELF
TRBV12-3/TRBV12-4	many	TRBJ2-1	ASSLRGERSGQF
TRBV12-3/TRBV12-4	many	TRBJ2-7	ASSLAGNSYEQY
TRBV30	-	TRBJ1-5	AWSQPGQGNQPQH
TRBV2	few	TRBJ1-5	ASSKRLQENQPQH
TRBV15	-	TRBJ2-1	ATSRPPKDEQF
TRBV7-2	few	TRBJ2-4	ASSFFGTGKNIQY
TRBV4-2	few	TRBJ2-5	ASSQARGTEETQY
TRBV11-2	many	TRBJ2-1	ASSSTSGSGGEQF
TRBV19	-	TRBJ2-2	ASRGASGSANTGELF
TRBV5-1	few	TRBJ2-2	ASSLAQANTGELF
TRBV27	-	TRBJ2-7	ASSLILAGAYEQY
TRBV5-1	-	TRBJ2-5	ASSESRDDQETQY
TRBV5-6	many	TRBJ1-4	ASSQTGLGEKLF
TRBV28	-	TRBJ2-7	ATSPPGGRNYEQY
TRBV6-2/TRBV6-3	many	TRBJ1-6	ASSRDSGSPLH
TRBV3-1	many	TRBJ1-1	ASSQVTYSDNTEAF
TRBV20-1	many	TRBJ2-7	SASTAGADEQY
TRBV2	many	TRBJ1-6	ASSEADRVDSPLH
TRBV28	-	TRBJ1-1	ASSLNRGRGGTEAF
TRBV2	few	TRBJ2-1	ASSADGLLEQF
TRBV28	many	TRBJ2-1	ASSLPPNEQF
TRBV19	-	TRBJ2-1	ASTLRATYNEQF
TRBV28	-	TRBJ1-2	ASSLFQGSGGYT
TRBV20-1	-	TRBJ2-1	SANRDPQFYEQF
TRBV10-1	few	TRBJ2-1	ASSESIGVQF
TRBV11-2	-	TRBJ2-1	ASSPERVSYNEQF
TRBV5-4	-	TRBJ2-7	ASTPGTSGTREQY
TRBV6-1	-	TRBJ2-3	ASTLGGDTQY
TRBV7-2	-	TRBJ1-2	ASSLGPPLGYGYT
TRBV20-1	many	TRBJ1-5	SAYRDRVGRNQPQH